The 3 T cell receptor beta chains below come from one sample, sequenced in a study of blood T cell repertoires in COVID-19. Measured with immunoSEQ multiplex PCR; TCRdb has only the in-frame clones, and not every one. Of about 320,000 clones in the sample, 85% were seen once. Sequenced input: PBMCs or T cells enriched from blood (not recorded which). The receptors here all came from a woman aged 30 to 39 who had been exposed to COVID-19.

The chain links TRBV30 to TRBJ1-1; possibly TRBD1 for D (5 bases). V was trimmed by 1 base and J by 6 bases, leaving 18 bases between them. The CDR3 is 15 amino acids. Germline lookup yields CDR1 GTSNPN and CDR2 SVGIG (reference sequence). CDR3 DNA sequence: TGTGCCTGGAGTGACCTGGGGCTCGAACACTCTGAAGCTTTCTTT. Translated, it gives CAWSDLGLEHSEAFF.

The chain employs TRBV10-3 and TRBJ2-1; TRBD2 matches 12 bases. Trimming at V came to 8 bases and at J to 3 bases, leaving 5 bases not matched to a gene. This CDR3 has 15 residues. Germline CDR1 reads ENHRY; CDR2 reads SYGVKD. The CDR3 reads CAIPKTSGSYNEQFF. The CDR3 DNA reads TGTGCCATCCCCAAGACTAGCGGGAGCTACAATGAGCAGTTCTTC.

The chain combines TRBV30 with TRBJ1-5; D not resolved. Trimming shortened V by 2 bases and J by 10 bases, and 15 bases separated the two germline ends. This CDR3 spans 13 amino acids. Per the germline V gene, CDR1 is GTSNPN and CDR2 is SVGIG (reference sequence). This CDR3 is CAWSPTPDRPQHF. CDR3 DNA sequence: TGTGCCTGGAGTCCGACACCCGATCGTCCCCAGCATTTT.